A selection of T cell receptor beta chains follows, all from one sample in a study of tumor and adjacent non-tumor tissue in lung cancer. TCRdb recomputed calls from the multiplex PCR reads with MiXCR, one row per CDR3 protein. The sample shows under 95,000 distinct CDR3 sequences, around 59% of them seen only once. Sequenced input: lung tumor tissue. These receptors all stem from a man aged 70-80 years with non-small cell lung cancer. Both conserved end residues are part of each CDR3. A D gene is named only where the DNA matches it firmly. Expanded clones get a size class; other rows say once, few or many, or leave the size out.

TRBV29-1	NA	many	TRBJ2-1	TGCAGCGCTGCCGAGGGGACCAATGAGCAGTTCTTC	CSAAEGTNEQFF
TRBV28	NA	many	TRBJ2-3	TGTGCCAGCAGAAAGGGATCCACAGATACGCAGTATTTT	CASRKGSTDTQYF
TRBV7-8	NA	NA	TRBJ2-5	TGTGCCATCAGCTTAACGGACGGCTCGGGGGAGACCCAGTGCTTC	CAISLTDGSGETQCF
TRBV28	NA	many	TRBJ2-5	TGTGCCAGCAGTACAATAAGGGGGCGGGAGGAGACCCAGTACTTC	CASSTIRGREETQYF
TRBV6-6	NA	NA	TRBJ1-1	TGTGCCAGCAGTAAACAGGAGCTTAACAGTGAAGCATTCTTT	CASSKQELNSEAFF
TRBV30	NA	many	TRBJ2-7	TGTGCCTGGAGTAAGGGGTCCCGCTACGAGCAGTACTTC	CAWSKGSRYEQYF
TRBV5-6	NA	many	TRBJ1-5	TGTGCCAGCAGTTCAAAGGACCAGTATAGCAATCAGCCCCAGCATTTT	CASSSKDQYSNQPQHF
TRBV4-1	NA	NA	TRBJ2-4	TGCGCCAGCAGTGGGTTGCATGGGACCAGGGTCAAAAACATTCAGTACTTC	CASSGLHGTRVKNIQYF
TRBV28	NA	many	TRBJ2-7	TGTGCCAGCAGCACAGGGCAGATTAACTACGAGCAGTACTTC	CASSTGQINYEQYF
TRBV5-5	NA	NA	TRBJ1-3	TGTGGCAGCAGCTTGAACTCTGGGAACACCATATATTTT	CGSSLNSGNTIYF
TRBV6-5	NA	NA	TRBJ1-2	TGTGCCAGCAGTTACGCGGGGGTAGGGGGCTACACCTTC	CASSYAGVGGYTF
TRBV13	NA	many	TRBJ2-7	TGTGCCAGCAGCAATAAGGGGACCGAGCAGTACTTC	CASSNKGTEQYF
TRBV11-1	TRBD2	NA	TRBJ2-1	TGTGCCAGCAGCTTTTTAACTAGCGGGGCTTACAATGAGGAGTTATTC	CASSFLTSGAYNEELF
TRBV11-2	TRBD2	many	TRBJ2-7	TGTGCCAGCAGCACCGGACTAGGCTCCTACGAGCAGTACTTC	CASSTGLGSYEQYF
TRBV5-6	NA	NA	TRBJ1-5	TGTGCCAGCAGTCCTGACAGGAACAATCAGCTCCAGCATTTT	CASSPDRNNQLQHF
TRBV7-8	NA	NA	TRBJ1-1	TGTGTCAGCAGCTTAGGGAGTGCGCTACTTATGAACACTGAAGCTTTCTTT	CVSSLGSALLMNTEAFF
TRBV11-2	TRBD1	NA	TRBJ1-3	TGTGCCAGCAGCTTAAACAGGGGAAACTCTGGAAACACCATATATTTT	CASSLNRGNSGNTIYF
TRBV11-2	TRBD1	NA	TRBJ2-7	TGTGCCAGCAGCTTAGACCGCCACAGGACAGGCGACCAGTACTTC	CASSLDRHRTGDQYF
TRBV11-1	NA	NA	TRBJ2-3	TGTGCCAGCAGCCACAGACTGAGCAGGACAGATACGCAGTATTTT	CASSHRLSRTDTQYF
TRBV4-1	NA	once	TRBJ2-7	TGCGCCAGCGGCCAAGACCCCGGGCAATGTGACTACGAGCAGTACTTC	CASGQDPGQCDYEQYF
TRBV2	NA	many	TRBJ2-3	TGTGCCAGCAGTGAACCACCTGGGCATACGCAGTATTTT	CASSEPPGHTQYF
TRBV20-1	TRBD1	many	TRBJ2-5	TGCAGTGCTCTTTACAGGGGGAGATTCGAGACCCAGTACTTC	CSALYRGRFETQYF
TRBV7-9	NA	many	TRBJ2-5	TGTGCCAGTTACCCTCTCGGGTGGCAAGAGACCCAGTACTTC	CASYPLGWQETQYF
TRBV29-1	TRBD1	NA	TRBJ2-1	TGCAGCGTTGGAGGGTTCGGGACAGGGGACTACAATGAGCAGTTCTTC	CSVGGFGTGDYNEQFF
TRBV14	NA	NA	TRBJ1-1	NA	CASSPIGFARGAHTEAFF
TRBV7-3	TRBD1	few	TRBJ1-6	TGTGCCAGCAGCATAACAGGGGATTCACCCCTCCACTTT	CASSITGDSPLHF
TRBV4-1	NA	NA	TRBJ1-2	TGCACCAGCAGCCAAGAACGCCGTGGCCTATCCACAGGTGGCTACACCTTC	CTSSQERRGLSTGGYTF
TRBV12-3/TRBV12-4	TRBD1	many	TRBJ1-3	TGTGCCAGCAGACTACAGGGGGCCTCTGGAAACACCATATATTTT	CASRLQGASGNTIYF
TRBV10-3	TRBD1	NA	TRBJ2-5	TGTGCCACCAGTTACAACAGGGGAGAGACCCAGTACTTC	CATSYNRGETQYF
TRBV24-1	NA	many	TRBJ2-3	TGTGCCACCAGGGGGGAAGCCAGCACAGATACGCAGTATTTT	CATRGEASTDTQYF
TRBV5-1	NA	few	TRBJ2-2	TGCGCCAGCAGCTTAAGGATCGGGGAGCTGTTTTTT	CASSLRIGELFF
TRBV20-1	NA	NA	TRBJ1-6	TGCAGTGCTAGCTTAGGAAGGGGACCTAATTCACCCCTCCACTTT	CSASLGRGPNSPLHF
TRBV11-2	TRBD1	medium-sized	TRBJ1-1	TGTGCCAGCAGACACAGGGGCAATGATGAAGCTTTCTTT	CASRHRGNDEAFF
TRBV12-3/TRBV12-4	TRBD2	many	TRBJ2-2	TGTGCCAGCAGCCGGACTAGCGGGGTAAACACCGGGGAGCTGTTTTTT	CASSRTSGVNTGELFF
TRBV29-1	NA	many	TRBJ1-1	TGCAGCGTTGGGCTCACAGGGAACACTGAAGCTTTCTTT	CSVGLTGNTEAFF
TRBV7-9	NA	NA	TRBJ1-6	TGTGAAAGCAGTCCCGTTGGGCCCTGGGCACCCCTCCACTTT	CESSPVGPWAPLHF
TRBV29-1	NA	many	TRBJ1-1	TGCAGCGTTTCGACAGGGAACACTGAAGCTTTCTTT	CSVSTGNTEAFF
TRBV9	NA	few	TRBJ2-1	TGTGCCAGCAGCCGTGGAACTGAGCAGTTCTTC	CASSRGTEQFF
TRBV5-1	TRBD2	once	TRBJ2-3	TGCGCCAGCAGCTTATTGGGCGGGCTAGCGGAGAGCACAGATACGCAGTATTTT	CASSLLGGLAESTDTQYF
TRBV28	NA	NA	TRBJ1-6	TGTGCCAGCAGCTTCCACAGGCGGAATTCACTCCTCCACTTT	CASSFHRRNSLLHF
TRBV6-1	NA	many	TRBJ2-7	TGTGCCAGCACCGGAGGGACCTTGGCGGGAGAGCAGTACTTC	CASTGGTLAGEQYF
TRBV11-1	NA	NA	TRBJ2-3	TGTGCCAGCAGCTCCGGACAGAGCAGGACAGATACGCAGTATTTT	CASSSGQSRTDTQYF
TRBV11-1	NA	NA	TRBJ2-2	TGTTCCAGCAGCTTACATGAGGATCTGTTTTTT	CSSSLHEDLFF
TRBV4-1	NA	NA	TRBJ2-3	TGCGCCAGCAGCCACCGGGACACAACCATGGATACGCAGTATTTT	CASSHRDTTMDTQYF
TRBV4-1	NA	NA	TRBJ1-5	TGCGCCAGCAGCCAAGACAGTGGCAATCAGCCACAGCATTTT	CASSQDSGNQPQHF
TRBV14	NA	few	TRBJ1-6	TGTGCCAGCAGCCAAACAATAGGGGTACGTTCACCCCTCCACTTT	CASSQTIGVRSPLHF
TRBV11-1	NA	once	TRBJ2-7	TGTGCCAGCAGCTTCAGGGACGACACCTACGAGCAGTACTTC	CASSFRDDTYEQYF
TRBV28	NA	NA	TRBJ2-6	TGTACCAGCAGGCCTAATCTCAGGAGTGGGGCCAACGTCCTGACTTTC	CTSRPNLRSGANVLTF
TRBV4-1	TRBD1	NA	TRBJ1-2	TGCGCCAGCAGCTACGGACAGGCCAGCTATGGCTACACATTC	CASSYGQASYGYTF
TRBV6-5	NA	few	TRBJ1-3	TGTGCCAGCAGTTACCCGTTTTACCGAGGAAACACCATATATTTT	CASSYPFYRGNTIYF
TRBV5-6	NA	NA	TRBJ2-7	TGCGCCAGCAGCTTGCCTTTGACAGCTTCCCACGAGCAGTACTTC	CASSLPLTASHEQYF
TRBV5-5	NA	NA	TRBJ2-1	TGTGCCAGCAGGTTGTCCCGTGGGGGTGGCCAGCAGTTCTTC	CASRLSRGGGQQFF
TRBV5-5	TRBD1	NA	TRBJ1-1	TGTGCTAGCAGCTCCCGACAGGGGACTTTGAACACTGAAGCTTTCTTT	CASSSRQGTLNTEAFF
TRBV10-3	NA	many	TRBJ2-4	TGTGCCACCTGGGGCGGGGTAGCCAAAAACATTCAGTACTTC	CATWGGVAKNIQYF
TRBV28	NA	NA	TRBJ2-7	TGTGCCAGCAGTCTATTGGGCGAGCAGTACTTC	CASSLLGEQYF
TRBV5-5	TRBD1	once	TRBJ1-5	TGTGCCAGCAGTTGGGGACAGGGGACCAATCAGCCCCAGCATTTT	CASSWGQGTNQPQHF
TRBV11-2	TRBD2	NA	TRBJ2-3	TGTGCCAGCAGCTTAGTCGGGACGACTAGCACGGATACGCAGTATTTT	CASSLVGTTSTDTQYF
TRBV29-1	TRBD1	many	TRBJ2-7	TGCAGCGTTGGGACAGGGGCAGCCTACGAGCAGTACTTC	CSVGTGAAYEQYF
TRBV6-5	NA	once	TRBJ1-1	TGTGCCAGCAAGAATCAGATCCAGAACACTGAAGCTTTCTTT	CASKNQIQNTEAFF
TRBV6-5	TRBD1	NA	TRBJ1-5	TGTGCCAGCAGTCGGGACAGAAATTATCCCCAGCATTTT	CASSRDRNYPQHF